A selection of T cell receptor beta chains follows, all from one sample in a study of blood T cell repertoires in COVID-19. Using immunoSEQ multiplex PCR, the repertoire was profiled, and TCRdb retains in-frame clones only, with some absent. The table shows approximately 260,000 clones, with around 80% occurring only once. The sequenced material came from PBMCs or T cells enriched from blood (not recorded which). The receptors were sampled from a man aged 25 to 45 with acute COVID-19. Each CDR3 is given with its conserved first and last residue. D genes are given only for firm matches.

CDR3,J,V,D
CASNPTGNTEAFF,TRBJ1-1,TRBV5-4,-
CASSQEGTGGASEKLFF,TRBJ1-4,TRBV4-2,TRBD1
CAWSGTSNLENTQYF,TRBJ2-3,TRBV30,-
CASSHGAGRRTDTQYF,TRBJ2-3,TRBV25-1,-
CASSLQGALRGYTF,TRBJ1-2,TRBV3-1/TRBV3-2,TRBD1
CASRFTGANTEAFF,TRBJ1-1,TRBV6-5,TRBD1
CASSRGQNTEAFF,TRBJ1-1,TRBV11-2,-
CASSLALGSNQPQHF,TRBJ1-5,TRBV7-8,-
CASSQAEGGPGELFF,TRBJ2-2,TRBV3-1/TRBV3-2,-
CASRQTGVGEKLFF,TRBJ1-4,TRBV7-2,TRBD1
CASSQEPSGGGGETQYF,TRBJ2-5,TRBV3-1/TRBV3-2,TRBD2
CASSPQGAIYGYTF,TRBJ1-2,TRBV27,TRBD1
CASSLWEGVAGEQFF,TRBJ2-1,TRBV27,-
CASAVQQETQYF,TRBJ2-5,TRBV9,-
CASSLGQGNTGELFF,TRBJ2-2,TRBV14,TRBD1
CASSPQNRARGWRDEKLFF,TRBJ1-4,TRBV7-6,-
CASSVEGGNSPLHF,TRBJ1-6,TRBV9,-
CASSPGIAGGTQYF,TRBJ2-3,TRBV6-2/TRBV6-3,TRBD2
CASSYSPGLTEQFF,TRBJ2-1,TRBV6-5,-
CASRRQANYGYTF,TRBJ1-2,TRBV6-5,-
CASSKLPGSDYGYTF,TRBJ1-2,TRBV19,-
CATREWRKDRVVLPFF,TRBJ2-1,TRBV28,-
CASRTAGNTEAFF,TRBJ1-1,TRBV28,-
CASSLQRPLKETQYF,TRBJ2-5,TRBV27,-
CASSLAPDSNYGYTF,TRBJ1-2,TRBV5-1,-
CASSFLQGISPLHF,TRBJ1-6,TRBV28,TRBD1
CASSLTSSYNSPLHF,TRBJ1-6,TRBV11-3,-
CASSPGDRASSPLHF,TRBJ1-6,TRBV9,TRBD1
CASREDRVPLGYTF,TRBJ1-2,TRBV2,TRBD1
CSVVKVGLAGSNEQFF,TRBJ2-1,TRBV29-1,TRBD2
CASGGGMNTEAFF,TRBJ1-1,TRBV27,-
CASSLDPGMVYGYTF,TRBJ1-2,TRBV5-4,-
CASSLIGASNQPQHF,TRBJ1-5,TRBV5-6,-
CASRPRGKRNYGYTF,TRBJ1-2,TRBV28,-
CASSVDSGAKNIQYF,TRBJ2-4,TRBV5-1,-
CASSLRSAGAPGPQHF,TRBJ1-5,TRBV28,-
CASSQDRGPFNEQFF,TRBJ2-1,TRBV7-9,TRBD1
CASSHMVSGQGDGYTF,TRBJ1-2,TRBV9,TRBD1
CSAGQGAGQPQHF,TRBJ1-5,TRBV29-1,TRBD1
CATGTPQETQYF,TRBJ2-5,TRBV10-3,-
CASSSRVSEAFF,TRBJ1-1,TRBV7-6,-
CASSLEMVTAGAGEQFF,TRBJ2-1,TRBV5-4,-
CASSLSLRTGEAFF,TRBJ1-1,TRBV6-5,-
CSASAGTTGQPQHF,TRBJ1-5,TRBV20-1,-
CASKQSSGTPDTQYF,TRBJ2-3,TRBV21-1,-
CASSTTNTEAFF,TRBJ1-1,TRBV6-2/TRBV6-3,-
CASSENLDSIYGYTF,TRBJ1-2,TRBV5-1,-
CSVIERGRETQYF,TRBJ2-5,TRBV29-1,-
CASTGTGRNTIYF,TRBJ1-3,TRBV19,TRBD1
CASSHRQADTIYF,TRBJ1-3,TRBV12-3/TRBV12-4,-
CASSYSKPLVSNQPQHF,TRBJ1-5,TRBV6-2/TRBV6-3,-
CASSTHTNTEAFF,TRBJ1-1,TRBV19,-
CASSSPSTPDTQYF,TRBJ2-3,TRBV7-3,-